The rows below give T cell receptor beta chains drawn from one sample of a study of CD8+ T cells in alopecia areata. Using immunoSEQ multiplex PCR, the repertoire was profiled, and TCRdb retains in-frame clones only, with some absent. The sample has about 150,000 clones; around 60% are singletons. Sequencing was performed on CD4+ T cells sorted from blood, taken at week 0. These receptor sequences come from a human donor with alopecia areata. Each CDR3 is given without its conserved first and last residue. The size field is filled for only some rows; it gives once, few, many or a size class.

abundance	v_gene	j_gene	CDR3aa
NA	TRBV27	TRBJ1-4	ASLPRTNEKLF
NA	TRBV7-9	TRBJ2-6	ASNPGQGFSGANVLT
NA	TRBV30	TRBJ1-4	AWSPQDRGNEKLF
NA	TRBV7-9	TRBJ1-2	ASSLQGSWSGYT
NA	TRBV30	TRBJ2-7	AWSGRGGGDYEQY
NA	TRBV7-9	TRBJ1-1	ASSLAGTVGTEAF
few	TRBV7-2	TRBJ2-1	ASRQAGGIYEQF
NA	TRBV7-9	TRBJ1-1	ASSSPGDRRAF
NA	TRBV20-1	TRBJ1-4	SASPSRGLF
NA	TRBV4-3	TRBJ2-7	ASSQDSLGEQY
NA	TRBV15	TRBJ1-2	ATSRERDGYGYT
NA	TRBV7-2	TRBJ2-3	ASSLGFADTQY
few	TRBV5-1	TRBJ1-4	ASSRGIYQIATNEKLF
few	TRBV4-3	TRBJ1-4	ASSQLGTGLRALF
NA	TRBV7-9	TRBJ1-1	ASSFGSNTEAF
few	TRBV29-1	TRBJ2-5	SVVKGQETQY
NA	TRBV5-1	TRBJ2-1	ASSSAGPDGNNEQF
NA	TRBV5-1	TRBJ1-5	ASTEDRAPYSNQPQH
NA	TRBV5-4	TRBJ2-1	ASSIGQQNYNEQF
NA	TRBV6-5	TRBJ2-7	ASSTSTSGAYEQY
few	TRBV4-3	TRBJ2-1	ASSQDRSGGPIYEQF
NA	TRBV7-2	TRBJ1-1	ASSPRDRGLAF
once	TRBV30	TRBJ2-1	AWSLLGQTNEQF
NA	TRBV2	TRBJ1-1	ASRGQGASEAF
NA	TRBV7-9	TRBJ2-7	ASSLGVSSYEQY
NA	TRBV6-5	TRBJ2-5	ASSYTRGRETQY
few	TRBV30	TRBJ1-5	AWSGWTGAYSNQPQH
few	TRBV4-1	TRBJ1-6	ASSQSTDRDYNSPLH
NA	TRBV5-1	TRBJ2-7	ASSTSGQTYEQY
once	TRBV30	TRBJ1-1	AWSYGPLGDAF
NA	TRBV7-9	TRBJ1-3	ASSQQGAKGNTIY
NA	TRBV5-1	TRBJ2-3	ASSLAGQSTDTQY
few	TRBV4-2	TRBJ2-4	ASSQEAKNIQY
once	TRBV5-6	TRBJ2-5	ASSFEGPGETQY
NA	TRBV30	TRBJ2-6	AWTGQGMSGANVLT
few	TRBV2	TRBJ2-1	ASSEEVLAGV
NA	TRBV7-9	TRBJ1-5	ASSLNTPGPQH
NA	TRBV2	TRBJ1-4	ASSEGAGKLF
NA	TRBV29-1	TRBJ2-7	SVGRYYEQY
once	TRBV5-1	TRBJ2-7	ASSFTPGQGYPY
NA	TRBV2	TRBJ1-2	ASSEEGDRYYGYT
few	TRBV7-8	TRBJ2-5	ASSLTDQETQY
NA	TRBV27	TRBJ2-7	ASRSSFGVREQY
NA	TRBV7-9	TRBJ1-5	ASSPKGRGNQPQH
NA	TRBV4-2	TRBJ1-2	ASSQDWAVSNYGYT